This TCR beta chain comes out of a study of T cells in Graves' hyperthyroidism and ophthalmopathy (dated by TCRdb to the late 2010s). For the study in its entirety: Peripheral blood samples were taken at the time of initial diagnosis, prior to any treatment. To identify distinguishing TCR V-J signatures, a discovery cohort of around 98 patients was used, comprising 43 with Graves' ophthalmopathy and around 60 with stable Graves' hyperthyroidism. After sampling, hyperthyroidism patients received methimazole starting at 30 mg daily, and ophthalmopathy patients received high-dose intravenous methylprednisolone. The paper reports TCR Vbeta CDR3 sequencing of more than 120 peripheral blood samples: 43 ophthalmopathy, fewer than 85 hyperthyroidism and approximately 17 progressor patients. Prospective prediction of ophthalmopathy was tested in an independent validation cohort of fewer than 20 hyperthyroidism patients and 17 patients who later progressed to ophthalmopathy. The 100 discovery patients were randomly split 7:3 into training and test sets. Thyroid tissue and blood T-cell repertoires from about six Graves' hyperthyroidism patients were also compared in the study. Overall study outcomes, separate from this receptor: In validation, the model predicted progression to ophthalmopathy with around 71% sensitivity and roughly 72% specificity, a median of approximately 6.5 months before onset. A model built on a 13 V-J signature distinguished ophthalmopathy from stable hyperthyroidism, reaching approximately 89% sensitivity and around 81% specificity in cross-validation and 80%/75% in testing. Sample size was not statistically predetermined, and investigators were not blinded to group allocation. Most expanded thyroid clonotypes (frequency above 0.001) were also detected in blood, a finding suggesting that blood repertoires may reflect thyroid immune responses.

TCR beta CDR3 regions were amplified from RNA transcripts. The TCR CDR3 was subjected to a first round of RT-PCR using the HTBI primer set and the Qiagen OneStep RT-PCR kit. Libraries were constructed in a second round of multiplex PCR, after which size selection and purification were performed. Paired-end sequencing of the libraries was performed with 100 bp reads on an Illumina HiSeq2000. Processing in the source paper ran as follows. SOAPnuke was used to process the raw data, throwing out any read that contained adapters or uncalled bases, had a mean Phred below 15, or lacked an exact constant-primer or identifier match. High-quality paired reads were merged with COPE v1.2.5, and unique nucleotide sequences were defined as clonotypes. MiTCR v1.1 was used to align the clonotypes against IMGT TRBV, TRBD and TRBJ reference segments. The analysis was restricted to V-J combinations with a frequency above 0.0001, which together covered about 99% of the repertoires. The TCS score was defined as F50 (clonal expansion) divided by E x V (chaos), with BLOSUM62-based TCRdist calculated between CDR3 peptides within each V-J. Welch's t-statistics and random forest reduced around 520 V-J features to some 14, which were used in a naive Bayes classifier (R e1071). TCRdb ran its own pipeline on the public reads, namely fastp trimming at Q25 and MiXCR clone calling, and kept in-frame beta chains. Rows matching on CDR3 protein sequence are summarized as one entry with the most common DNA and genes. For this entry, the V and J calls and clone size follow TCRdb and not the study's own pipeline. A total of fewer than 800,000 distinct CDR3 sequences appear in this sample, roughly 17% of them only once. The ten largest clones add up to under 9.5% of the sample.

Stable Graves' hyperthyroidism was defined as the absence of progression to ophthalmopathy over 18 months of follow-up. The hyperthyroidism patients were between 18 and 65 years old and newly diagnosed, with a disease duration of less than 2 months. The study excluded patients with uncontrolled infections, other autoimmune diseases, pregnancy or lactation. Diagnoses were based on clinical symptoms, serum thyroxine and TRAb, thyroid ultrasound and orbital computed tomography. PBMCs were isolated from about 10 ml of fresh peripheral blood by Ficoll-Paque density gradient centrifugation. Total RNA was extracted with Trizol reagent, and quality was checked on an Agilent 2100 Bioanalyzer. On this clonotype: The antigen this receptor binds is unknown. No base quality information exists; no much larger clone differs at one position.

The sample taken for sequencing was blood. This TCR came from a man in his late teens or twenties with Graves' hyperthyroidism.

This receptor carries the CDR3 CASSQEEKGGLQYF. The nucleotide sequence reads as follows: TGCGCCAGCAGCCAAGAAGAAAAGGGGGGTTTGCAGTACTTC. The receptor chain draws on TRBV4-3 and TRBJ2-7, with the D gene tentatively TRBD1 or TRBD2, based on 6 matching bases in each. The CDR3 runs 14 residues from the cysteine to the phenylalanine. The kept DNA is CDR3 alone, 42 bases in frame from the first base. The germline V gene yields LGHNA for CDR1 and YSLEER for CDR2. V and J are truncated by 0 bases and 9 bases respectively, leaving an intervening sequence of 15 bases.